This T cell receptor (beta chain) derives from a study of cytomegalovirus exposure and HLA in healthy donors. Regarding the study as a whole: In a later analysis, several top co-occurrence clusters appeared linked to parvovirus B19, influenza, CMV and Epstein-Barr virus. The study carried out a later analysis of TCR beta sequences. It associated some 18,000 of them with specific HLA alleles at a false discovery rate of 0.05. Earlier results showed most TCR beta V segments being productive about 87% or about 30% of the time.

Trimming stripped 0 bases from V and 6 bases from J, with 20 bases between. Germline lookup yields CDR1 SGHRS and CDR2 YFSETQ. The CDR3 runs 17 residues. Vbeta (60) and Jbeta (13) primers were used in the PCR. The protocol was immunoSEQ multiplex PCR, while the TCRdb copy is restricted to in-frame clones and leaves out a portion. The table includes under 150,000 clones, roughly 80% detected once. A note on this clone: No antigen is known for it.

The chain employs TRBV5-1 and TRBJ2-3; D is undetermined. The receptor was derived from a male donor in good health and CMV-seronegative. The sequencing sample was made of PBMCs. CDR3 sequence (DNA): TGCGCCAGCAGCTTGGAATCTCACGGTCCCCCCACGGATACGCAGTATTTT. Encoded protein: CASSLESHGPPTDTQYF.